The subject of this entry is one TCR beta chain. Its antigen is unidentified. This CDR3 is built from 16 residues. Germline V CDR1 and CDR2: SEHNR, FQNEAQ (reference sequence). V shed 4 bases, J shed 5 bases, and the junction held 7 bases outside the gene matches. The record originates from a study of STAT5B mutations in CD4+ large granular lymphocyte leukemia. General study results and limits: Patient CD4-sorted repertoires stayed more clonal than healthy ones after leukemic-clone removal. No patients shared main leukemic clonotypes, though around 25% appeared at low frequency elsewhere.

This table comes from immunoSEQ multiplex PCR, and its TCRdb copy is limited to in-frame clones, with some not included. The data contain about 24,000 clones, around 72% of them seen just once; the ten biggest clones take up about 0.6%. Controls came from buffy coats of healthy blood donors. Material: CD4+ T cells from blood buffy coats. The clonotype originates from a human donor in good health. The J gene is TRBJ2-3, the V gene TRBV7-9; 12 bases are shared with TRBD2. The CDR3 spells CASSSQRLAGVDTQYF. The CDR3 DNA sequence: TGTGCCAGCAGCTCCCAAAGACTAGCGGGGGTAGATACGCAGTATTTT.